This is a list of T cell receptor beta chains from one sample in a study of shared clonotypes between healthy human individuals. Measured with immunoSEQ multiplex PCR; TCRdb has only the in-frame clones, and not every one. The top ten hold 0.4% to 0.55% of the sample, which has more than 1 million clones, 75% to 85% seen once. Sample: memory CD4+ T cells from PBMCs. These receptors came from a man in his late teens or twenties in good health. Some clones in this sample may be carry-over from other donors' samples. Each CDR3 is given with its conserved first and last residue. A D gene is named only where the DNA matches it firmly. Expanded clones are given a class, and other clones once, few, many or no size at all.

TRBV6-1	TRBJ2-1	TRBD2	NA	TGTGCCAGCAGTAAAATTCCCGGGACTAGCGGGGGGGAGTTCTTC	CASSKIPGTSGGEFF
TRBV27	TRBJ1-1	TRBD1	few	TGTGCCAGCAGTGCGGACAGGATCGCTGAAGCTTTCTTT	CASSADRIAEAFF
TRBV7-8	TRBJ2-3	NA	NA	TGTGCCAGCAGCCTACGGGGCCGACCCACTAGCACAGATACGCAGTATTTT	CASSLRGRPTSTDTQYF
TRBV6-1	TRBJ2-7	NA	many	TGTGCCAGCAGTGGTGAGGGACCAACCTACGAGCAGTACTTC	CASSGEGPTYEQYF
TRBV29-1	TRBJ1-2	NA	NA	TGCAGCGTTCTGGGGGTGACAGGAGGTTATGGCTACACCTTC	CSVLGVTGGYGYTF
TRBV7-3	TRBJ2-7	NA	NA	TGTGCCAGCAGCCCGTCGGTTTTGGACGAGCAGTACTTC	CASSPSVLDEQYF
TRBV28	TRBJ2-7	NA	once	TGTGCCAGCAGTCCCTTGGGGCAGGGAGTTACCTACGAGCAGTACTTC	CASSPLGQGVTYEQYF
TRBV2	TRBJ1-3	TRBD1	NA	TGTGCCAGCAGTGAGAACGCCAGGGGGCACGGAAACACCATATATTTT	CASSENARGHGNTIYF
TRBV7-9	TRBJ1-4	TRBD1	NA	TGTGCCAGCAGCCAAGACAGGGCAGGTGAAAAACTGTTTTTT	CASSQDRAGEKLFF
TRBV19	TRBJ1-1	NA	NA	TGTGCCAGTAGAGAAATAGGGGAGGCGGTGCGAGCTTTCTTT	CASREIGEAVRAFF
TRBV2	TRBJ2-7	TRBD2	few	TGTGCCAGCATGTTGACTAGCGGTTCCTACGAGCAGTACTTC	CASMLTSGSYEQYF
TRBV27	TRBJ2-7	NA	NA	TGTGCCAGCGGGTTTATTAGGGCTGGGTCCTACGAGCAGTACTTC	CASGFIRAGSYEQYF
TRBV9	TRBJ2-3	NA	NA	TGTGCCAGCAGCGTAGTGGGAAGCGGTTCCACAGATACGCAGTATTTT	CASSVVGSGSTDTQYF
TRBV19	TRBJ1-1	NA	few	TGTGCCAGTAGTGTAAGATATGACACTGAAGCTTTCTTT	CASSVRYDTEAFF
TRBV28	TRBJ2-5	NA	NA	TGTGCCAGCAGTTTATCCGGGGGTGAAGAGACCCAGTACTTC	CASSLSGGEETQYF
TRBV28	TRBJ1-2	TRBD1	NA	TGTGCCAGCAGTTTACTCTCCAGACAGGGGGATTATGGCTACACCTTC	CASSLLSRQGDYGYTF
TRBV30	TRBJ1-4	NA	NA	TGTGCCTGGAGTGTTGGTGGAAAACTGTTTTTT	CAWSVGGKLFF
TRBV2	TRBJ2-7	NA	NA	TGTGCCAGCGGTGGCAGGGACAACTACGAGCAGTACTTC	CASGGRDNYEQYF
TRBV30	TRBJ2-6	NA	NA	TGTGCCTGGGGCTCTGGGGCCAACGTCCTGACTTTC	CAWGSGANVLTF
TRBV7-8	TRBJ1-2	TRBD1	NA	TGTGCCAGCAGCTCCTCAATCCAGGGGGCAGATGGCTACACCTTC	CASSSSIQGADGYTF
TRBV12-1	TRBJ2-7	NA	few	TGTGCCAGCAGCTCACGATCCGTAAAGGACAGGGCTAACTACGAGCAGTACTTC	CASSSRSVKDRANYEQYF
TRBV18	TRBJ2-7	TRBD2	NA	TGTGCCAGCTCACCGATCGTCCCTGTAGCGGGAGGGAACTACGAGCAGTACTTC	CASSPIVPVAGGNYEQYF
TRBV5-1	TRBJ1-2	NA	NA	TGCGCCAGCAGCTTGGGGAACTATGGCTACACCTTC	CASSLGNYGYTF
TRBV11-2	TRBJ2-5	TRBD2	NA	TGTGCCAGCAGCTTCAAGAGTAGCGGGAGGGGATGGCAAGAGACCCAGTACTTC	CASSFKSSGRGWQETQYF
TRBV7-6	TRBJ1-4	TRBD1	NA	TGTGCCAGCAGCTTCCCTGGGACAGGGGGCCAGAAACTGTTTTTT	CASSFPGTGGQKLFF
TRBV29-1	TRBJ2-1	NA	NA	TGCAGCGTTGACCCCTCCGGGGGTCACCATGAGCAGTTCTTC	CSVDPSGGHHEQFF
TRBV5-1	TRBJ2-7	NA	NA	TGCGCCAGCAGCTTGGTACTCCACGAGCAGTACTTC	CASSLVLHEQYF
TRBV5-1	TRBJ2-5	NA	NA	TGCGCCAGCAGCCCAGGACAGTTAGAGACCCAGTACTTC	CASSPGQLETQYF